This is a list of T cell receptor beta chains from one sample in a study of PD-1 blockade in classical Hodgkin lymphoma. Method: immunoSEQ multiplex PCR; TCRdb's copy keeps in-frame clones and lacks some. The repertoire holds about 94,000 clones, with roughly nine tenths as singletons. Sequenced here: peripheral blood mononuclear cells (PBMCs), sampled before the second cycle of nivolumab. These receptors were obtained from a human donor with classical Hodgkin lymphoma. Each CDR3 is given with its conserved first and last residue. A D gene is named only where the DNA matches it firmly. Part of the rows lack a size; the others show once, few, many or a class for expanded clones.

j_call: TRBJ2-7
d_call: -
clone_size: -
v_call: TRBV7-9
cdr3_aa: CASSLGAGTQYEQYF
cdr3_nt: TGTGCCAGCAGCTTAGGCGCCGGGACACAATACGAGCAGTACTTC

j_call: TRBJ1-6
d_call: -
clone_size: -
v_call: TRBV5-4
cdr3_aa: CASSLDFGTNSPLHF
cdr3_nt: TGTGCCAGCAGCTTGGATTTCGGGACTAATTCACCCCTCCACTTT

j_call: TRBJ2-1
d_call: -
clone_size: -
v_call: TRBV14
cdr3_aa: CASSQDWNNNEQFF
cdr3_nt: TGTGCCAGCAGCCAAGACTGGAATAACAATGAGCAGTTCTTC

j_call: TRBJ2-3
d_call: -
clone_size: -
v_call: TRBV4-1
cdr3_aa: CASSQVVGDTQYF
cdr3_nt: TGCGCCAGCAGCCAAGTAGTAGGGGATACGCAGTATTTT

j_call: TRBJ1-6
d_call: -
clone_size: few
v_call: TRBV7-9
cdr3_aa: CASSLLGTNSPLHF
cdr3_nt: TGTGCCAGCAGCTTATTAGGGACAAATTCACCCCTCCACTTT

j_call: TRBJ2-2
d_call: TRBD2
clone_size: -
v_call: TRBV5-6
cdr3_aa: CASSFWGGTTGELFF
cdr3_nt: TGTGCCAGCAGCTTTTGGGGAGGGACCACCGGGGAGCTGTTTTTT

j_call: TRBJ1-3
d_call: -
clone_size: -
v_call: TRBV19
cdr3_aa: CASSTPFGPISGNTIYF
cdr3_nt: TGTGCCAGTAGTACACCCTTCGGCCCAATCTCTGGAAACACCATATATTTT

j_call: TRBJ2-5
d_call: TRBD2
clone_size: -
v_call: TRBV5-6
cdr3_aa: CATSRNGGAGETQYF
cdr3_nt: TGTGCCACCAGCAGAAACGGGGGGGCCGGGGAGACCCAGTACTTC

j_call: TRBJ2-3
d_call: -
clone_size: -
v_call: TRBV19
cdr3_aa: CASSMGTDTQYF
cdr3_nt: TGTGCCAGTAGTATGGGCACAGATACGCAGTATTTT

j_call: TRBJ2-3
d_call: -
clone_size: -
v_call: TRBV18
cdr3_aa: CASSPGRSTDTQYF
cdr3_nt: TGTGCCAGCTCCCCAGGACGGAGCACAGATACGCAGTATTTT

j_call: TRBJ1-4
d_call: -
clone_size: -
v_call: TRBV6-5
cdr3_aa: CASSYSGSTNEKLFF
cdr3_nt: TGTGCCAGCAGTTACTCTGGGTCGACTAATGAAAAACTGTTTTTT

j_call: TRBJ1-3
d_call: -
clone_size: once
v_call: TRBV11-3
cdr3_aa: CASSLGSSGNTIYF
cdr3_nt: TGTGCCAGCAGCTTGGGGAGCTCTGGAAACACCATATATTTT

j_call: TRBJ1-4
d_call: TRBD1
clone_size: once
v_call: TRBV18
cdr3_aa: CASSPLAGFVGQGEKLFF
cdr3_nt: TGTGCCAGCTCACCATTGGCTGGTTTTGTGGGACAGGGTGAAAAACTGTTTTTT

j_call: TRBJ2-2
d_call: TRBD1
clone_size: -
v_call: TRBV2
cdr3_aa: CASKVRDRNTGELFF
cdr3_nt: TGTGCCAGCAAGGTCCGGGACAGAAACACCGGGGAGCTGTTTTTT

j_call: TRBJ2-7
d_call: TRBD1
clone_size: -
v_call: TRBV6-5
cdr3_aa: CASSRTGPYEQYF
cdr3_nt: TGTGCCAGCAGTCGGACAGGGCCCTACGAGCAGTACTTC

j_call: TRBJ2-1
d_call: -
clone_size: -
v_call: TRBV5-6
cdr3_aa: CASSLIQVYNEQFF
cdr3_nt: TGTGCCAGCAGCTTGATCCAGGTCTACAATGAGCAGTTCTTC

j_call: TRBJ2-5
d_call: -
clone_size: -
v_call: TRBV5-6
cdr3_aa: CASSAEQTQYF
cdr3_nt: TGTGCCAGCAGCGCAGAGCAGACCCAGTACTTC